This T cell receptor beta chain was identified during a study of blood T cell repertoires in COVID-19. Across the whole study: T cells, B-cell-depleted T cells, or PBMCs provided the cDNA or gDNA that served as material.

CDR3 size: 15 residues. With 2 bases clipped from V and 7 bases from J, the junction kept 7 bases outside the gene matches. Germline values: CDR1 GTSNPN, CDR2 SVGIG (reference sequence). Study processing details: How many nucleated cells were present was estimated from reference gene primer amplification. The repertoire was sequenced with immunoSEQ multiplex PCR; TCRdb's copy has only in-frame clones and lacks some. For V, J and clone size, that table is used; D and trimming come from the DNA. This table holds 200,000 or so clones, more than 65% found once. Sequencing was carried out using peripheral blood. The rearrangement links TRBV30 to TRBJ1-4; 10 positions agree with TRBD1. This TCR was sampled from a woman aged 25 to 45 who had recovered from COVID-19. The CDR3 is CAWSPPDRGTEKLFF. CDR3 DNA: TGTGCCTGGAGTCCCCCGGACAGGGGGACTGAAAAACTGTTTTTT.